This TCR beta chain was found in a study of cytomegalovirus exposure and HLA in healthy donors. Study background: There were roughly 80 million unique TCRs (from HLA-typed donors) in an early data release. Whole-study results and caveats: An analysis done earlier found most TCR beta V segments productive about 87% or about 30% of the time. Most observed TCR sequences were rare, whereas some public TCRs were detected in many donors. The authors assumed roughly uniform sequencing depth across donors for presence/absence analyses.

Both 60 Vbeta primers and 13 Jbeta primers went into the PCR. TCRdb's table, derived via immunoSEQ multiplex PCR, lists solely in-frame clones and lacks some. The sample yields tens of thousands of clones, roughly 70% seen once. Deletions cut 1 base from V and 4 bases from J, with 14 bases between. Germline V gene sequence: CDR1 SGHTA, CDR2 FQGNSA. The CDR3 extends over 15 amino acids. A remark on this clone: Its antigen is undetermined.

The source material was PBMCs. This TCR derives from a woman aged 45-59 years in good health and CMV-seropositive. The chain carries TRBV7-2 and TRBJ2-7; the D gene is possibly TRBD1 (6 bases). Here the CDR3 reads CASSLEQGRGYEQYF. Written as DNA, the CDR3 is TGTGCCAGCAGCTTAGAGCAGGGGCGAGGATACGAGCAGTACTTC.